This paragraph covers one T cell receptor (beta chain) sequence. The sample comes from a study of shared clonotypes between healthy human individuals. Study in general: Each donor's CD8 memory used one plate, CD8 naive two, each CD4 subset three.

Sequencing was at deep level. Sequenced by immunoSEQ multiplex PCR; TCRdb stores in-frame clones only, minus some. Of roughly 1,600,000 clones detected, 97% to 99% appear once; the ten largest clones hold about 0.4%. CD4+ cell separation produced CD45RA+ naive and CD45RA-negative memory subsets. Per the germline V gene, CDR1 is GTSNPN and CDR2 is SVGIG (reference sequence). This CDR3 has 14 residues. Germline trimming cut 5 bases from V and 3 bases from J; bases unmatched to any gene: 8. The V call is TRBV30, the J call TRBJ2-7; 9 positions match TRBD2. What was sequenced was naive CD4+ T cells sorted from blood. Subset specified: CD45RA+ positively selected. The TCR originated in a man aged 25-40 years in good health. CDR3 loop: CAWRIAGESYEQYF. CDR3 sequence (DNA): TGTGCCTGGCGTATAGCGGGAGAGAGCTACGAGCAGTACTTC.